These 27 T cell receptor beta chains share one sample of origin, sequenced in a study of blood T cell repertoires in COVID-19 (TCRdb year 2020). The protocol used for the library was the immunoSEQ multiplex PCR assay. Here the immuneACCESS table is served through TCRdb, limited to in-frame sequences with V and J called. Missing clones are a known gap in these copies; in checked studies unresolved V genes cover under half, and the rest lacks a known reason. The sample table shows roughly 150,000 clones, and roughly 80% are seen once. In total, the top ten clones hold roughly 0.52% of the sample. Specimen: peripheral blood. Receptors were obtained from a man aged 55 to 70 with acute or convalescent COVID-19.

The CDR3 coding sequence is TGCGCCAGCAGCTTCGGCGGGGGCGGGTGGGAGCAGTTCTTC. Its protein is CASSFGGGGWEQFF. The chain employs TRBV5-1 and TRBJ2-1; a weak D match, TRBD2 (7 bases). Trimming stripped 2 bases from V and 10 bases from J, with 16 bases between. The CDR3 runs to 14 residues. CDR1 and CDR2 (germline): SGHRS, YFSETQ.

This clone was recorded only once. The CDR3 sequence: CAWREGRYSPLHF. DNA of the CDR3: TGTGCCTGGCGGGAAGGGCGTTATTCACCCCTCCACTTT. The rearrangement uses TRBV30 and TRBJ1-6, with unresolved D. The CDR3 extends over 13 amino acids. In germline, CDR1 is GTSNPN, CDR2 SVGIG (reference sequence). Trimming removed 5 bases from V and 8 bases from J, with 13 bases in between.

The rearrangement uses TRBV28 and TRBJ2-1; 8 bases line up with TRBD1. Germline-derived CDR1 and CDR2 are MDHEN and SYDVKM. The CDR3 is 16 residues long. V lost 4 bases to trimming and J lost 2 bases; unmatched junction nucleotides: 7. CDR3 in amino acids: CASSSGTGRTYNEQFF. The CDR3 region has the DNA TGTGCCAGCAGTTCCGGGACAGGACGTACCTACAATGAGCAGTTCTTC.

The genes are TRBV19 and TRBJ2-2; 9 nucleotides match TRBD2. Germline V lookup: CDR1 LNHDA, CDR2 SQIVND (reference sequence). The ends lost 6 bases at V and 5 bases at J; junction bases unmatched: 16. This CDR3 has 18 amino acids. The CDR3 DNA reads as TGTGCCAGTAGGGTGCGGGAGGGGGACCCCGGGCGGACCGGGGAGCTGTTTTTT. Translation: CASRVREGDPGRTGELFF.

This clone was found once. This rearrangement joins TRBV11-2 to TRBJ1-1; 7 bases match TRBD1. Germline V gene sequence: CDR1 SGHAT, CDR2 FQNNGV. V was clipped by 5 bases and J by 2 bases; unmatched bases: 5. CDR3 size: 14 residues. CDR3 in amino acids: CASSPGGSNTEAFF. CDR3 nucleotide sequence: TGTGCCAGCAGCCCAGGGGGTTCAAACACTGAAGCTTTCTTT. The entire variable domain, with the rest obtained from reference TRBV11-2 and TRBJ1-1, is as follows: EAGVAQSPRYKIIEKRQSVAFWCNPISGHATLYWYQQILGQGPKLLIQFQNNGVVDDSQLPKDRFSAERLKGVDSTLKIQPAKLEDSAVYLCASSPGGSNTEAFFGQGTRLTVV.

CDR3 residues: CASPREWTGNTGELFF. The CDR3 DNA follows: TGTGCCAGCCCCCGTGAGTGGACAGGAAACACCGGGGAGCTGTTTTTT. This rearrangement joins TRBV11-3 to TRBJ2-2; 7 bases map to TRBD1. Germline CDR1 reads SGHNT; CDR2 reads YENEEA. This CDR3 spans 16 amino acids. Trimming cost V 8 bases and J 2 bases; bases outside gene matches: 11.

The genes are TRBV7-9 and TRBJ1-6; no clear D. Germline-derived CDR1 and CDR2 are SEHNR and FQNEAQ (reference sequence). Trimming left V 5 bases short and J 8 bases short, with 19 bases between. This CDR3 has 16 residues. CDR3 nucleotides: TGTGCCAGCAGCCGACCGGGCTCCGGGATGGATTCACCCCTCCACTTT. It translates to CASSRPGSGMDSPLHF.

The rearrangement uses TRBV18 and TRBJ1-1; a possible D gene is TRBD1 (6 bases). This CDR3 is built from 15 residues. With 3 bases removed from V and 0 bases from J, the gap between germline ends came to 11 bases. Looked up from germline, CDR1 is KGHSH and CDR2 is LQKENI. The CDR3 is CASSPSTGLNTEAFF. CDR3 nucleotides: TGTGCCAGCTCACCGTCGACAGGACTGAACACTGAAGCTTTCTTT.

This rearrangement joins TRBV5-6 to TRBJ2-6; no firm D call. The CDR3 consists of 16 residues. Germline CDR1 reads SGHDT; CDR2 reads YYEEEE. The germline V and J ends were trimmed by 2 bases and 0 bases, with 9 bases remaining between them. CDR3 amino acids: CASSFKPGSGANVLTF. Here the CDR3 DNA reads TGTGCCAGCAGCTTCAAGCCGGGCTCTGGGGCCAACGTCCTGACTTTC.

The chain employs TRBV19 and TRBJ1-1, with unresolved D. This CDR3 is 13 amino acids long. Germline CDR1 and CDR2: LNHDA and SQIVND (reference sequence). V lost 3 bases and J lost 1, with 6 bases in between. The CDR3 is CASSIEGNTEAFF. The DNA of the CDR3 is TGTGCCAGTAGTATCGAGGGGAACACTGAAGCTTTCTTT.

The chain recombines TRBV10-3 with TRBJ1-1; 8 bases line up with TRBD1. The CDR3 contains 15 residues. Germline V gene sequence: CDR1 ENHRY, CDR2 SYGVKD. With 5 bases clipped from V and 5 bases from J, the junction kept 10 bases outside the gene matches. The CDR3 reads CAISTPRQGRTEAFF. The CDR3, as DNA: TGTGCCATCAGTACTCCCCGACAGGGGCGGACTGAAGCTTTCTTT.

V gene TRBV9 combines with J gene TRBJ2-1, with D hard to call. The CDR3 extends over 14 amino acids. Germline V gives CDR1 SGDLS, CDR2 YYNGEE. V lost 2 bases and J lost 10, with 16 bases in between. The CDR3 nucleotides read TGTGCCAGCAGCGTCTCGCGGATGGCCTCGGAGCAGTTCTTC. Its protein product is CASSVSRMASEQFF.

This chain connects TRBV9 to TRBJ2-6; possible D gene TRBD1, 6 bases. The CDR3 consists of 17 residues. CDR1 is SGDLS, CDR2 YYNGEE, per germline. V dropped 4 bases and J dropped 0 bases, with 14 bases sitting between them. This CDR3 reads CASSPRDISSGANVLTF. The CDR3 nucleotides read TGTGCCAGCAGCCCCCGGGACATTTCCTCTGGGGCCAACGTCCTGACTTTC. Drawing the rest from reference TRBV9 and TRBJ2-6, the complete variable domain is DSGVTQTPKHLITATGQRVTLRCSPRSGDLSVYWYQQSLDQGLQFLIQYYNGEERAKGNILERFSAQQFPDLHSELNLSSLELGDSALYFCASSPRDISSGANVLTFGAGSRLTVL.

This clone was counted between two and nine times. V gene TRBV10-3 combines with J gene TRBJ2-2; D gene uncertain. The germline V and J ends were trimmed by 10 bases and 3 bases, with 6 bases remaining between them. The V gene's germline CDR1 is ENHRY and CDR2 SYGVKD. The CDR3 loop spans 11 amino acids. CDR3 bases: TGTGCCACCTCCTACACCGGGGAGCTGTTTTTT. The encoded protein is CATSYTGELFF.

Turning to this clone: The sample contains more than one DNA sequence encoding this CDR3. The chain is built from TRBV7-9 and TRBJ2-7; 8 bases agree with TRBD2. Trimming took 3 bases from V and 5 from J; bases not matched to a gene: 9. CDR3 length: 15 amino acids. Per the germline V gene, CDR1 is SEHNR and CDR2 is FQNEAQ (reference sequence). The CDR3 nucleotides are TGTGCCAGCAGCTTGGCGGGGGGCTATTTCGACGAGCAGTACTTC. Its protein product is CASSLAGGYFDEQYF.

The V call is TRBV19, the J call TRBJ1-5; D uncertain. The germline CDR1 and CDR2 sequences are LNHDA and SQIVND (reference sequence). Trimming left V 7 bases short and J 1 base short, with 17 bases between. The CDR3 has 16 amino acids. CDR3 sequence: CASTLAAGGSNQPQHF. In nucleotides, the CDR3 is TGTGCCAGTACCCTTGCGGCAGGAGGCAGCAATCAGCCCCAGCATTTT.

At least ten counts were recorded for this clone. A junction end diverges from the germline sequence, so it may reflect a read error. The rearrangement links TRBV5-4 to TRBJ1-6; 7 nucleotides agree with TRBD1. Germline lookup yields CDR1 SGHNT and CDR2 YYREEE (reference sequence). This CDR3 is 15 amino acids long. CDR3 bases: TGTGCCAGCAGGTTGGACAGGTTCGTTAATTCACCCCTCCACTTT. It is translated as CASRLDRFVNSPLHF.

The rearrangement uses TRBV27 and TRBJ2-1; 11 bases line up with TRBD2. The CDR3 runs to 16 residues. Per the germline V gene, CDR1 is MNHEY and CDR2 is SMNVEV (reference sequence). Trimming removed 2 bases from V and 6 bases from J; junction bases left unmatched: 6. The CDR3 sequence: CASSLLTSGSGNEQFF. The CDR3 DNA is TGTGCCAGCAGTTTACTAACTAGCGGGAGCGGCAATGAGCAGTTCTTC.

The rearrangement joins TRBV28 to TRBJ1-2, with TRBD1 matching over 7 bases. This CDR3 is built from 14 residues. The trim removed 3 bases at V and 1 base at J, leaving 2 bases unmatched. Germline V gene sequence: CDR1 MDHEN, CDR2 SYDVKM. The CDR3 DNA reads as TGTGCCAGCAGTTTTGGGACAGTTAACTATGGCTACACCTTC. Its translation is CASSFGTVNYGYTF.

In its sample, this clone was seen a few times. This chain uses TRBV7-2 with TRBJ2-7, with TRBD1 matching over 8 bases. This CDR3 is built from 16 residues. V trimming: 1 base; J trimming: 6 bases; junction bases outside the gene matches: 11. Germline lookup yields CDR1 SGHTA and CDR2 FQGNSA. The CDR3, as DNA: TGTGCCAGCAGCTTAGGAGGGGTCCAGGGGGCCTTCGAGCAGTACTTC. Translated: CASSLGGVQGAFEQYF. Full variable domain (rest looked up from reference TRBV7-2 and TRBJ2-7): GAGVSQSPSNKVTEKGKDVELRCDPISGHTALYWYRQSLGQGLEFLIYFQGNSAPDKSGLPSDRFSAERTGGSVSTLTIQRTQQEDSAVYLCASSLGGVQGAFEQYFGPGTRLTVT.

The J gene is TRBJ1-2, the V gene TRBV14; D not certain. V lost 2 bases to trimming and J lost 5 bases, with 15 bases between them. Germline V CDR1 and CDR2: SGHDN, FVKESK. CDR3 size: 15 residues. CDR3 in DNA: TGTGCCAGCAGCCAAACCACAGAGGGTCGATATGGCTACACCTTC. The encoded protein is CASSQTTEGRYGYTF.

The V and J genes are TRBV27 and TRBJ2-7, with TRBD2 matching over 12 bases. CDR1 and CDR2 (germline): MNHEY, SMNVEV (reference sequence). Trimming took 3 bases from V and 4 from J; bases not matched to a gene: 4. The CDR3 consists of 15 residues. The CDR3 nucleotides read TGTGCCAGCAGTTTCACAGGACTAGCGGGATACGAGCAGTACTTC. Translated, it gives CASSFTGLAGYEQYF.

In its sample, this clone was seen a few times. V usage is TRBV9 and J usage is TRBJ2-3; D is perhaps TRBD2 (6 bases). The CDR3 has 17 residues. V dropped 0 bases and J dropped 0 bases, with 14 bases sitting between them. The germline V gene has CDR1 SGDLS and CDR2 YYNGEE. CDR3 sequence: CASSVDGGSASTDTQYF. The CDR3 DNA reads as TGTGCCAGCAGCGTAGATGGGGGGAGCGCTAGCACAGATACGCAGTATTTT.

This clone appeared once. The chain is built from TRBV6-5 and TRBJ1-5; D is possibly TRBD1 (6 bases). CDR3 length equals 14 residues. Trimming took off 6 bases at V and 4 bases at J, with 13 bases between the two ends. Germline assignment: CDR1 MNHEY and CDR2 SVGAGI. The chain's CDR3 is CASRHRDKNQPQHF. In DNA form, the CDR3 reads TGTGCCAGCAGGCACCGGGACAAAAATCAGCCCCAGCATTTT.

J is TRBJ2-1 and V is TRBV4-3; D is perhaps TRBD1 (6 bases). This CDR3 is 13 amino acids long. The germline V gene encodes CDR1 LGHNA and CDR2 YSLEER. Trimming stripped 4 bases from V and 5 bases from J, with 9 bases between. The CDR3 is CASSPDRHNEQFF. CDR3 bases: TGCGCCAGCAGCCCCGACAGGCACAATGAGCAGTTCTTC.

V and J are TRBV19 and TRBJ1-4; tentatively, D is TRBD1 (5 bases). V gave up 6 bases and J gave up 4 bases, with 15 bases separating them. This CDR3 spans 15 amino acids. Germline V gene sequence: CDR1 LNHDA, CDR2 SQIVND (reference sequence). CDR3 sequence: CASSSGGVYNEKLFF. The CDR3 DNA sequence: TGTGCCAGTAGCTCCGGGGGGGTATATAATGAAAAACTGTTTTTT. The variable domain in full, with the rest retrieved from reference TRBV19 and TRBJ1-4, is DGGITQSPKYLFRKEGQNVTLSCEQNLNHDAMYWYRQDPGQGLRLIYYSQIVNDFQKGDIAEGYSVSREKKESFPLTVTSAQKNPTAFYLCASSSGGVYNEKLFFGSGTQLSVL.

This chain joins TRBV5-1 and TRBJ1-3; perhaps TRBD1 as D (6 bases). This CDR3 region has 16 residues. V dropped 3 bases and J dropped 4 bases, with 17 bases sitting between them. Germline CDR1 SGHRS, CDR2 YFSETQ. The CDR3 DNA is TGCGCCAGCAGCTCAACCGGGACACCTCGGGGAAACACCATATATTTT. This sequence encodes CASSSTGTPRGNTIYF.